The rows below give T cell receptor beta chains drawn from one sample of a study of blood T cell repertoires in COVID-19. Clones were sequenced by immunoSEQ multiplex PCR, and TCRdb holds only the in-frame ones, with some missing. The sample records about 330,000 clones, over 70% being singletons. The sample taken for sequencing was PBMCs or T cells enriched from blood (not recorded which). The receptors stem from a man aged 25 to 40 who had recovered from COVID-19. CDR3s include the opening cysteine and the closing phenylalanine or tryptophan. A row's size may be missing; if present it is once, few, many or a size class.

V	J	size	CDR3
TRBV2	TRBJ2-7	-	CASSEPAELGSYEQYF
TRBV5-1	TRBJ2-3	-	CASSSGETDTQYF
TRBV7-8	TRBJ1-3	-	CASSPLLEPSGNTIYF
TRBV5-6	TRBJ1-6	-	CASSLVGGISPLHF
TRBV28	TRBJ1-5	-	CASSVGTVNQPQHF
TRBV6-5	TRBJ1-6	-	CASSLGQGAKSPLHF
TRBV5-8	TRBJ1-6	-	CASSLVTGTGVVTLHF
TRBV19	TRBJ1-5	-	CASSINGVGQPQHF
TRBV19	TRBJ1-5	-	CASMIRGHFNQPQHF
TRBV4-2	TRBJ2-1	-	CASSQAGQGIAYNEQFF
TRBV4-2	TRBJ2-7	-	CASSQRDRGPYEQYF
TRBV6-2/TRBV6-3	TRBJ1-2	-	CASSYSTVSYGYTF
TRBV9	TRBJ2-7	-	CASSRGTSGANEQYF
TRBV7-7	TRBJ2-2	-	CASSLGRLAGGTGELFF
TRBV15	TRBJ1-1	few	CATSPTPGVEAFF
TRBV9	TRBJ1-6	few	CASSVGQARSYNSPLHF
TRBV15	TRBJ2-7	-	CATSRVENSYEQYF
TRBV9	TRBJ2-3	-	CASSGRTSGRSDTQYF
TRBV4-1	TRBJ2-5	-	CASSHYGGLAGGVGETQYF
TRBV28	TRBJ2-1	-	CASSLGPYNEQFF